Following are 31 T cell receptor beta chains from one sample sequenced in a study of identical twins. TCRdb recomputed calls from the 5' RACE reads with MiXCR, one row per CDR3 protein. The sample includes fewer than 500,000 distinct CDR3 sequences, about 24% of them seen just once. The same data also went into a second study, on T cells expressing NK-cell markers.

Specimen: CD4+ T cells sorted from blood. The source is a woman aged 18-30 years in good health.

The chain has TRBV4-2 and TRBJ2-7, with D unclear. V was trimmed by 0 bases and J by 2 bases, leaving 5 bases between them. Looked up from germline, CDR1 is LGHNA and CDR2 is YNFKEQ. The CDR3 spans 13 residues. The CDR3 is CASSQEPTYEQYF. The CDR3 coding sequence is TGTGCCAGCAGCCAAGAACCGACCTACGAGCAGTACTTC.

In its sample, this clonotype was seen a few times. V and J are TRBV29-1 and TRBJ1-1; D remains unclear. Trimming stripped 7 bases from V and 2 bases from J, with 11 bases between. The CDR3 extends over 12 amino acids. Germline V lookup: CDR1 SQVTM, CDR2 ANQGSEA. CDR3 sequence: CSASASNTEAFF. The DNA of the CDR3 is TGCAGCGCATCGGCAAGTAACACTGAAGCTTTCTTT.

This clonotype was counted between two and nine times. The chain carries TRBV11-2 and TRBJ1-4; the D gene is possibly TRBD1 (6 bases). Germline CDR1 reads SGHAT; CDR2 reads FQNNGV. This CDR3 has 16 residues. V was pared by 4 bases and J by 7 bases, with 19 bases between. The CDR3 nucleotides are TGTGCCAGCAGCTCGTACCCTACAGGGAATAGTGAAAAACTGTTTTTT. Protein: CASSSYPTGNSEKLFF. Based on the CDR3 plus reference TRBV11-2 and TRBJ1-4, the full variable domain is EAGVAQSPRYKIIEKRQSVAFWCNPISGHATLYWYQQILGQGPKLLIQFQNNGVVDDSQLPKDRFSAERLKGVDSTLKIQPAKLEDSAVYLCASSSYPTGNSEKLFFGSGTQLSVL.

The rearrangement joins TRBV5-6 to TRBJ2-5, with TRBD2 as a possible D gene (5 bases). The germline CDR1 and CDR2 sequences are SGHDT and YYEEEE. This CDR3 spans 14 amino acids. Trimming removed 6 bases at V and 2 bases at J, with 14 bases between. The CDR3 region has the DNA TGTGCCAGCATCCGTGGCGGGTTACAAGAGACCCAGTACTTC. It specifies CASIRGGLQETQYF.

The chain links TRBV4-2 to TRBJ2-2; 9 nucleotides match TRBD2. Germline assignment: CDR1 LGHNA and CDR2 YNFKEQ. With 4 bases clipped from V and 5 bases from J, the junction kept 8 bases outside the gene matches. The CDR3 length is 16 residues. This chain's CDR3 is CASSLTSGPRTGELFF. As DNA, the CDR3 is TGTGCCAGCAGCCTCACTAGCGGGCCTAGGACCGGGGAGCTGTTTTTT.

This clonotype was detected only a few times. The chain links TRBV20-1 to TRBJ2-3; TRBD1 or TRBD2 may be the D gene (5 bases each). The V end was cut by 4 bases, the J end by 0 bases, with 11 bases between. This CDR3 has 14 amino acids. Per the germline V gene, CDR1 is DFQATT and CDR2 is SNEGSKA (reference sequence). DNA of the CDR3: TGCAGTGCTAAGATCGGGGCCAGCACAGATACGCAGTATTTT. Translation gives CSAKIGASTDTQYF.

The J gene is TRBJ1-2, the V gene TRBV28; maybe TRBD1 (6 bases). Trimming removed 4 bases from V and 4 bases from J, with 19 bases in between. The germline CDR1 and CDR2 sequences are MDHEN and SYDVKM. This CDR3 is built from 16 residues. The CDR3: CASSSTGGAKLYGYTF. The DNA of the CDR3 is TGTGCCAGCAGTTCCACGGGGGGGGCTAAACTCTATGGCTACACCTTC.

This clonotype was seen a handful of times. This chain connects TRBV28 to TRBJ2-6, with TRBD1 identical over 10 bases. V trimming: 6 bases; J trimming: 2 bases; junction bases outside the gene matches: 1. The CDR3 spans 15 residues. In germline, CDR1 is MDHEN, CDR2 SYDVKM. CDR3 sequence: CASRTGGAGANVLTF. The CDR3 nucleotides are TGTGCCAGCAGGACAGGGGGCGCTGGGGCCAACGTCCTGACTTTC. Looking up the rest from reference TRBV28 and TRBJ2-6 gives the full variable domain: DVKVTQSSRYLVKRTGEKVFLECVQDMDHENMFWYRQDPGLGLRLIYFSYDVKMKEKGDIPEGYSVSREKKERFSLILESASTNQTSMYLCASRTGGAGANVLTFGAGSRLTVL.

This clonotype has more than one count but fewer than ten. A much larger clonotype is one base distant, so this may be a read error. This rearrangement joins TRBV5-1 to TRBJ2-7, with 11 bases identical to TRBD2. The CDR3 length is 15 residues. With V trimmed by 4 bases and J by 0 bases, 3 bases remained unmatched. Germline-derived CDR1 and CDR2 are SGHRS and YFSETQ. The CDR3 coding sequence is TGCGCCAGCAGCCAAACTAGCGGGAGCTCCTACGAGCAGTACTTC. This sequence encodes CASSQTSGSSYEQYF. The full variable domain, with the rest looked up from reference TRBV5-1 and TRBJ2-7, is KAGVTQTPRYLIKTRGQQVTLSCSPISGHRSVSWYQQTPGQGLQFLFEYFSETQRNKGNFPGRFSGRQFSNSRSEMNVSTLELGDSALYLCASSQTSGSSYEQYFGPGTRLTVT.

The chain couples TRBV15 to TRBJ2-1, with D perhaps matching TRBD2 (5 bases). Germline V gene sequence: CDR1 LNHNV, CDR2 YYDKDF (reference sequence). The CDR3 length is 14 residues. The V end was cut by 7 bases, the J end by 2 bases, with 12 bases between. CDR3 DNA sequence: TGTGCCACCACAGCGGATAAGACCTACAATGAGCAGTTCTTC. Translating it yields CATTADKTYNEQFF.

A few counts support this clonotype. The chain links TRBV20-1 to TRBJ1-4; maybe TRBD1 (5 bases). The V and J ends lost 5 bases and 4 bases respectively, with 11 bases between them. This CDR3 comprises 13 residues. The germline CDR1 and CDR2 sequences are DFQATT and SNEGSKA (reference sequence). The CDR3 DNA reads as TGCAGTGCTCCGGACACTGGTAATGAAAAACTGTTTTTT. Amino acids: CSAPDTGNEKLFF.

This clonotype was detected a few times. This chain links TRBV12-3 or TRBV12-4 with TRBJ2-5; a weak D match, TRBD2 (6 bases). V was trimmed by 3 bases and J by 4 bases, leaving 15 bases between them. CDR3 size: 15 residues. The CDR3 DNA sequence: TGTGCCAGCAGTTTGACTAGTTTGGCGGGAGAGACCCAGTACTTC. Residues: CASSLTSLAGETQYF.

The rearrangement joins TRBV5-1 to TRBJ2-1; possibly TRBD2 for D (6 bases). V dropped 4 bases and J dropped 4 bases, with 12 bases sitting between them. Germline CDR1 SGHRS, CDR2 YFSETQ. The CDR3 covers 14 residues. The CDR3: CASSPGLKYNEQFF. CDR3 DNA: TGCGCCAGCAGCCCGGGACTTAAATACAATGAGCAGTTCTTC.

Only a few counts were recorded for this clonotype. The rearrangement links TRBV5-6 to TRBJ2-4; weak D call: TRBD2 (5 bases). V was clipped by 4 bases and J by 10 bases, with 12 bases between them. The germline V gene has CDR1 SGHDT and CDR2 YYEEEE. The CDR3 has 12 amino acids. The CDR3 region has the DNA TGTGCCAGCAGCCAAAGGACTCCAATTCAGTACTTC. As protein: CASSQRTPIQYF.

This clonotype appeared a single time. The CDR3 region is CASSVGRRETQYF. Written as DNA, the CDR3 is TGTGCCAGCAGCGTAGGCCGGAGAGAGACCCAGTACTTC. V is TRBV9 and J is TRBJ2-5; D is unclear. The V end lost 0 bases, the J end lost 4 bases, and 7 bases lay between the germline ends. Per the germline V gene, CDR1 is SGDLS and CDR2 is YYNGEE. The CDR3 is 13 residues long. Together with reference TRBV9 and TRBJ2-5, the CDR3 gives the full variable domain: DSGVTQTPKHLITATGQRVTLRCSPRSGDLSVYWYQQSLDQGLQFLIQYYNGEERAKGNILERFSAQQFPDLHSELNLSSLELGDSALYFCASSVGRRETQYFGPGTRLLVL.

The chain employs TRBV11-1 and TRBJ1-2; D possibly corresponds to TRBD1 (6 bases). With 5 bases removed from V and 1 base from J, the gap between germline ends came to 14 bases. CDR3 length: 15 residues. The germline V gene encodes CDR1 SGHAT and CDR2 FQDESV (reference sequence). The CDR3, as DNA: TGTGCCAGCAGCCTTACCCGACAGGATAACTATGGCTACACCTTC. Its translation: CASSLTRQDNYGYTF.

The chain is built from TRBV24-1 and TRBJ1-1; D gene ambiguous. Trimming pared 8 bases from V and 4 bases from J, leaving 10 bases between. Germline V lookup: CDR1 KGHDR, CDR2 SFDVKD. CDR3 length: 12 amino acids. The CDR3 DNA sequence: TGTGCCACCACGAGGGTACGCACTGAAGCTTTCTTT. Translated, it gives CATTRVRTEAFF.

For the CDR3, the DNA is TGTGCCAGCAGCTCTCAGCGGGAGCAGTACTTC. Its protein is CASSSQREQYF. V and J are TRBV6-5 and TRBJ2-7, with D perhaps TRBD2 (5 bases). The CDR3 has 11 amino acids. The V end was cut by 6 bases, the J end by 7 bases, with 10 bases between. CDR1 and CDR2 (germline): MNHEY, SVGAGI.

This clonotype has just a few counts. This chain uses TRBV7-2 with TRBJ2-1; 11 bases line up with TRBD2. CDR3 length: 17 amino acids. Germline V gene data show CDR1 as SGHTA and CDR2 as FQGNSA. Germline trimming cut 4 bases from V and 4 bases from J; bases unmatched to any gene: 9. The CDR3 bases are TGTGCCAGCAGCTATCTAGCGGGAGGAGGGTCGTACAATGAGCAGTTCTTC. Protein sequence: CASSYLAGGGSYNEQFF. Full variable domain (rest looked up from reference TRBV7-2 and TRBJ2-1): GAGVSQSPSNKVTEKGKDVELRCDPISGHTALYWYRQSLGQGLEFLIYFQGNSAPDKSGLPSDRFSAERTGGSVSTLTIQRTQQEDSAVYLCASSYLAGGGSYNEQFFGPGTRLTVL.

The chain joins TRBV29-1 to TRBJ1-2; D may be TRBD1 (5 bases). This CDR3 has 12 residues. Germline V gene data show CDR1 as SQVTM and CDR2 as ANQGSEA. Trimming removed 4 bases at V and 5 bases at J, with 11 bases between. The CDR3 DNA sequence: TGCAGCGTTGTCGAGACAGTTTATGGCTACACCTTC. This gives the protein CSVVETVYGYTF.

This clonotype was seen a handful of times. The chain employs TRBV12-3 or TRBV12-4 and TRBJ1-1; 9 nucleotides agree with TRBD1. V lost 6 bases to trimming and J lost 2 bases; unmatched junction nucleotides: 7. This CDR3 contains 15 residues. The CDR3 nucleotides read TGTGCCAGCAGGCCGTTGGGACAGGGAAACACTGAAGCTTTCTTT. Protein sequence: CASRPLGQGNTEAFF.

The chain is built from TRBV15 and TRBJ1-4, with no clear D. Between the trimmed V and J ends, which lost 1 base and 7 bases, there was a span of 13 bases. This CDR3 has 15 amino acids. Germline V gene sequence: CDR1 LNHNV, CDR2 YYDKDF (reference sequence). CDR3 protein: CATSRGRRVGEKLFF. The CDR3 region has the DNA TGTGCCACCAGCAGAGGTCGAAGGGTCGGTGAAAAACTGTTTTTT.

This clonotype turned up a few times. The J gene is TRBJ2-1, the V gene TRBV11-2; D unclear. With 3 bases removed from V and 12 bases from J, the gap between germline ends came to 9 bases. The CDR3 is 11 residues long. The germline gives CDR1 SGHAT, CDR2 FQNNGV. The CDR3 DNA reads TGTGCCAGCAGCTTGACACTGGCGCAGTTCTTC. Translation gives CASSLTLAQFF.

This clonotype was seen just once. V and J are TRBV11-3 and TRBJ2-1, with D tentatively TRBD2 (6 bases). The CDR3 runs to 16 residues. Trimming took 5 bases from V and 3 from J, leaving 17 bases between them. Germline V gene sequence: CDR1 SGHNT, CDR2 YENEEA. Here the CDR3 DNA reads TGTGCCAGCAGCCCAAGGTCGGGGGAGAACTACAATGAGCAGTTCTTC. It codes for CASSPRSGENYNEQFF. The variable domain in full, with the rest retrieved from reference TRBV11-3 and TRBJ2-1, is EAGVVQSPRYKIIEKKQPVAFWCNPISGHNTLYWYLQNLGQGPELLIRYENEEAVDDSQLPKDRFSAERLKGVDSTLKIQPAELGDSAVYLCASSPRSGENYNEQFFGPGTRLTVL.

There are a few counts of this clonotype. The rearrangement joins TRBV7-2 to TRBJ2-7; possibly TRBD2 for D (6 bases). This CDR3 has 14 residues. Per the germline V gene, CDR1 is SGHTA and CDR2 is FQGNSA. V was trimmed by 3 bases and J by 2 bases, leaving 11 bases between them. CDR3 protein: CASSFRDSAYEQYF. CDR3 coding DNA: TGTGCCAGCAGCTTCCGGGACTCTGCCTACGAGCAGTACTTC.

Remarks on this clonotype: An end of the junction does not agree with germline; a read error may underlie this. The chain links TRBV12-3 or TRBV12-4 to TRBJ1-1; D is possibly TRBD1 (5 bases). The CDR3 is 10 residues long. Written as DNA, the CDR3 is TGCAGCGGTCAGGGCCTTGAAGCTTTCTTT. Translating gives CSGQGLEAFF.

This clonotype appeared a few times. V is TRBV7-9 and J is TRBJ1-1, with 9 bases fitting TRBD1. Germline values: CDR1 SEHNR, CDR2 FQNEAQ (reference sequence). V gave up 5 bases and J gave up 10 bases; unmatched junction bases: 11. CDR3 size: 14 residues. This chain's CDR3 is CASSPWTGEASAFF. The CDR3 bases are TGTGCCAGCAGCCCATGGACAGGGGAGGCGTCAGCTTTCTTT.

Many counts were recorded for this clonotype. The chain employs TRBV5-1 and TRBJ1-4; perhaps TRBD1 as D (5 bases). Per the germline V gene, CDR1 is SGHRS and CDR2 is YFSETQ. Trimming took off 2 bases at V and 7 bases at J, with 9 bases between the two ends. The CDR3 consists of 13 residues. CDR3 in DNA: TGCGCCAGCAGCTTCACAGGAGGTGAAAAACTGTTTTTT. Its protein product is CASSFTGGEKLFF.

The chain employs TRBV6-6 and TRBJ2-3; the D is unclear. V was clipped by 4 bases and J by 7 bases, with 12 bases between them. Germline V gene sequence: CDR1 MNHNY, CDR2 SVGAGI (reference sequence). The CDR3 length is 13 residues. The CDR3 here is CASSFPRRHTQYF. The DNA of the CDR3 is TGTGCCAGCAGTTTCCCCCGGCGTCATACGCAGTATTTT.

This clonotype showed up just once. This rearrangement joins TRBV20-1 to TRBJ1-5; no reliable D call. This CDR3 has 12 amino acids. V was pared by 1 base and J by 7 bases, with 8 bases between. The germline gives CDR1 DFQATT, CDR2 SNEGSKA (reference sequence). The CDR3: CSARAGSQPQHF. As DNA, the CDR3 is TGCAGTGCTAGAGCGGGGAGCCAGCCCCAGCATTTT.

This clonotype was seen a handful of times. The chain couples TRBV6-2 or TRBV6-3 to TRBJ2-7; D gene ambiguous. Trimming shortened V by 6 bases and J by 0 bases, and 15 bases separated the two germline ends. Per germline, CDR1 MNHEY and CDR2 SVGEGT. CDR3 length: 15 residues. Here the CDR3 DNA reads TGTGCCAGCAGCTTTGTGGGCGGCGACTCCTACGAGCAGTACTTC. Translated, it gives CASSFVGGDSYEQYF.